Listed here are 9 T cell receptor beta chains from one sample, sequenced in a study of a mutant IDH1 vaccine in newly diagnosed glioma. The time point: week 5, during vaccination. One vaccine dose held 300 ug of mutant IDH1 20-mer peptide and came with topical imiquimod. Clones were read by immunoSEQ multiplex PCR, and TCRdb kept only the in-frame ones, dropping some. The sample consists of 40,000 to 50,000 clones, 70% to 90% of them appearing once. Their specific antigens are unknown. The source was PBMCs, collected from a glioma patient whose treatment included an IDH1 peptide vaccine. Receptors were obtained from a man in his forties with glioma.

The rearrangement joins TRBV15 to TRBJ2-1; 9 positions agree with TRBD2. In germline, CDR1 is LNHNV, CDR2 YYDKDF (reference sequence). The V gene end was trimmed by 3 bases and the J gene end by 2 bases; junction bases not matched to a gene: 14. The CDR3 contains 19 residues. CDR3 amino acids: CATSREGSGSIWAYNEQFF. The CDR3 DNA reads as TGTGCCACCAGCAGGGAGGGTAGCGGGAGTATCTGGGCCTACAATGAGCAGTTCTTC.

A single count supports this clone. V gene TRBV5-1 combines with J gene TRBJ1-4; D may be TRBD1 (6 bases). Trimming stripped 3 bases from V and 6 bases from J, with 15 bases between. The CDR3 totals 15 residues. Germline V gives CDR1 SGHRS, CDR2 YFSETQ. CDR3 nucleotide sequence: TGCGCCAGCAGCTGGGGGGGCGCCGGGGATGAAAAACTGTTTTTT. Translating gives CASSWGGAGDEKLFF.

The chain employs TRBV4-1 and TRBJ2-7, with D tentatively TRBD1 or TRBD2 (6 bases each). Trimming pared 6 bases from V and 1 base from J, leaving 19 bases between. The V gene's germline CDR1 is MGHRA and CDR2 YSYEKL. The CDR3 loop spans 16 amino acids. CDR3: CASSYPGAPPSYEQYF. The CDR3 DNA follows: TGCGCCAGCAGTTACCCGGGGGCCCCACCTTCCTACGAGCAGTACTTC.

CDR3 region: CASSIAQSLAGVNEQFF. CDR3 nucleotide sequence: TGTGCCAGTAGTATTGCCCAAAGTCTAGCGGGTGTCAATGAGCAGTTCTTC. This chain joins TRBV19 and TRBJ2-1, with 8 positions matching TRBD2. CDR3 length: 17 residues. Germline CDR1 LNHDA, CDR2 SQIVND (reference sequence). Trimming removed 3 bases from V and 6 bases from J; junction bases left unmatched: 13.

Here the CDR3 reads CASSAQGANQPQHF. CDR3 nucleotide sequence: TGTGCCAGCAGTGCACAGGGGGCGAATCAGCCCCAGCATTTT. The V call is TRBV28, the J call TRBJ1-5; 9 bases line up with TRBD1. The CDR3 totals 14 residues. With 5 bases clipped from V and 4 bases from J, the junction kept 3 bases outside the gene matches. CDR1 MDHEN and CDR2 SYDVKM come from the germline V gene.

The V and J genes are TRBV10-3 and TRBJ1-3; D remains ambiguous. The CDR3 is made up of 14 amino acids. Between the trimmed V and J ends, which lost 3 bases and 0 bases, there was a span of 6 bases. The germline V gene has CDR1 ENHRY and CDR2 SYGVKD. The DNA for the CDR3 is TGTGCCATCAGTGACAGCTCCTCTGGAAACACCATATATTTT. Residues: CAISDSSSGNTIYF.

The gene calls are TRBV7-9 and TRBJ2-1; 7 bases align to TRBD1. Germline CDR1 SEHNR, CDR2 FQNEAQ (reference sequence). V was clipped by 7 bases and J by 0 bases; unmatched bases: 9. The CDR3 has 16 amino acids. The CDR3, as DNA: TGTGCCAGCATTCTGCCGGGACAGAGCTCCTACAATGAGCAGTTCTTC. This encodes CASILPGQSSYNEQFF.

The rearrangement uses TRBV2 and TRBJ2-7; the D gene is possibly TRBD2 (7 bases). This CDR3 region has 13 residues. V was clipped by 6 bases and J by 7 bases, with 16 bases between them. CDR1 SNHLY and CDR2 FYNNEI come from the germline V gene. CDR3 amino acids: CASRGGPWGEQYF. Written as DNA, the CDR3 is TGTGCCAGCAGGGGGGGGCCTTGGGGGGAGCAGTACTTC.

A note on this clone: This specimen includes other DNA sequences encoding the same CDR3. This rearrangement joins TRBV29-1 to TRBJ2-3; either TRBD1 or TRBD2 may fit D (6 bases each). The CDR3 is made up of 13 amino acids. Trimming cost V 6 bases and J 0 bases, with 10 bases left between them. The germline CDR1 and CDR2 sequences are SQVTM and ANQGSEA. The CDR3 is CSVVGGSTDTQYF. The CDR3 DNA reads TGCAGCGTGGTCGGGGGCAGCACAGATACGCAGTATTTT.